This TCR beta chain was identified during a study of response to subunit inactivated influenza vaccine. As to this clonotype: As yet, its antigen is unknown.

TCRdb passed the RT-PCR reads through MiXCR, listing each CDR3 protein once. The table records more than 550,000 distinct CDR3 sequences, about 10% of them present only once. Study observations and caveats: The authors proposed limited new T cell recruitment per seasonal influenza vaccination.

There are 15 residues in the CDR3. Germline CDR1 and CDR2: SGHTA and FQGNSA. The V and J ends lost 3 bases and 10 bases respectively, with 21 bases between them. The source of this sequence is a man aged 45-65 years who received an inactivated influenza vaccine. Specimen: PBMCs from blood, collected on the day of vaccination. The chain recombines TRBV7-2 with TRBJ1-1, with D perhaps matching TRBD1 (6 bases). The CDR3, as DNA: TGTGCCAGCAGCTTGATGTACGGTGCAGGGGTTGCAGCTTTCTTT. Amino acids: CASSLMYGAGVAAFF.